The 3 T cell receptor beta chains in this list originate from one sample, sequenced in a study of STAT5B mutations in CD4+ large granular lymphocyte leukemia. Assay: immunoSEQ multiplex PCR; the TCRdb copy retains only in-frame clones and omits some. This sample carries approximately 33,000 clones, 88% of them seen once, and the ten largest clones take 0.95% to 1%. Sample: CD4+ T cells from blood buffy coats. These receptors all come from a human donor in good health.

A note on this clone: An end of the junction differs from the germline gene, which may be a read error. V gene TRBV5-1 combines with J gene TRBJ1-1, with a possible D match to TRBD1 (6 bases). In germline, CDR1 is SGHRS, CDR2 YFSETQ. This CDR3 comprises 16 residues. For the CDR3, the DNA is TGCACCAGCAGGAATCCGGTTGAAGGGGGGAACACTGAAGCTTTCTTT. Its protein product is CTSRNPVEGGNTEAFF.

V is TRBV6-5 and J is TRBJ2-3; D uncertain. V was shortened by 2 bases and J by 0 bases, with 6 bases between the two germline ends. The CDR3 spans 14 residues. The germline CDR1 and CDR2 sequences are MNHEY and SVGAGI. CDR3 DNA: TGTGCCAGCAGTTACCGGCGAAGCACAGATACGCAGTATTTT. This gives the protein CASSYRRSTDTQYF.

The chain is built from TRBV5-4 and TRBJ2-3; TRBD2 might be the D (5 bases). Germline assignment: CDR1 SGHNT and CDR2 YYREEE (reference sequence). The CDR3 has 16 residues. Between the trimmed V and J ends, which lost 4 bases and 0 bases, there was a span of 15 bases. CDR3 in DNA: TGTGCCAGCAGCCCGGCGGGCGTTCGGAGCACAGATACGCAGTATTTT. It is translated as CASSPAGVRSTDTQYF.